This TCR beta chain is drawn from a study of blood T cell repertoires in COVID-19. As for the study in general: Samples representing acute and convalescent COVID-19 were sourced from the United States, Italy and Spain. In each case, the material was cDNA or gDNA derived from T cells, B-cell-depleted T cells, or PBMCs.

This clone was counted a single time. Per the original methods: Reference gene primer amplification gave nucleated cell count estimates. The method was immunoSEQ multiplex PCR; TCRdb's version includes in-frame clones alone and lacks a portion of them. V, J and clone size reflect that table, while D and trimming were determined from the DNA. The table lists around 260,000 clones, around 87% of them singletons. CDR1 SGHVS and CDR2 FNYEAQ come from the germline V gene. After removal of 4 bases from V and 0 bases from J, the junction contained 7 bases not matched to a gene. This CDR3 is built from 16 residues.

This chain uses TRBV7-6 with TRBJ2-3; 7 bases line up with TRBD2. The sample taken for sequencing was peripheral blood. The TCR comes from a woman between 45 and 60 years old with acute or convalescent COVID-19. The CDR3 coding sequence is TGTGCCAGCAGCTCGGGCCGGGACTACAGCACAGATACGCAGTATTTT. Protein product: CASSSGRDYSTDTQYF.